The present entry profiles one T cell receptor beta chain with its context. Its specificity is unknown. Germline lookup yields CDR1 KGHSH and CDR2 LQKENI. The CDR3 is 15 residues long. The V gene lost 3 bases and the J gene lost 3 bases, with 12 bases spanning the gap. The record originates from a study of OX40 agonist ivuxolimab in advanced cancers. Study at large: At 0.01 to 10 mg/kg, ivuxolimab was administered intravenously to patients every 2 weeks. Study-level findings and limits: The study found that CD8+ T cells averaged more expanded clones than CD4+. Within 6 weeks, CD4+ and CD8+ blood T cells expanded clonally at 0.1 to 3.0 mg/kg. Expansion of clones was among the lowest in partial responders at 0.1-3.0 mg/kg.

TCRdb keeps only in-frame clones here, not all; method: immunoSEQ multiplex PCR. The sample includes some 34,000 clones, 78% of them seen just once. Sample: CD4+ or CD8+ T cells sorted from blood, taken in a trial of the OX40 agonist ivuxolimab. This clonotype originated in an adult with an advanced solid tumor such as melanoma, head and neck, liver or kidney cancer. This chain links TRBV18 with TRBJ1-5; D remains ambiguous. CDR3 bases: TGTGCCAGCTCACCGACATTGGGCCCCAATCAGCCCCAGCATTTT. Protein: CASSPTLGPNQPQHF.